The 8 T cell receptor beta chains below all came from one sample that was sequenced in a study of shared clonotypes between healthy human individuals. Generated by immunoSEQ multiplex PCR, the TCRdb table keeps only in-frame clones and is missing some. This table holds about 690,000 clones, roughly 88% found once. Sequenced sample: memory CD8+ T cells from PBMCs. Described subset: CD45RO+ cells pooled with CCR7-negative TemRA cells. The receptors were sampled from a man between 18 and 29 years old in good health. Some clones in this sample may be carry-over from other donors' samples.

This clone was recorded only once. The CDR3 here is CASSSQTGTEAFF. The CDR3 DNA follows: TGTGCCAGCAGCTCGCAGACAGGGACTGAAGCTTTCTTT. The V call is TRBV7-9, the J call TRBJ1-1; 7 nucleotides line up with TRBD1. Germline CDR1 and CDR2: SEHNR and FQNEAQ (reference sequence). The CDR3 extends over 13 amino acids. Trimming at V came to 4 bases and at J to 5 bases, leaving 4 bases not matched to a gene.

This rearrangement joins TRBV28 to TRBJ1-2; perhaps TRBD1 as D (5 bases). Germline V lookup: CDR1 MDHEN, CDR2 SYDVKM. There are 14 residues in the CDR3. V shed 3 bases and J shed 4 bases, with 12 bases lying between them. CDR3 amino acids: CASSLKGWGYGYTF. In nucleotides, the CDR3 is TGTGCCAGCAGTTTGAAGGGGTGGGGCTATGGCTACACCTTC.

The DNA for the CDR3 is TGTGCCAGCAGCCCCCGACCGGACAGGGGTGATGGCTACACCTTC. Translated, it gives CASSPRPDRGDGYTF. V and J are TRBV5-6 and TRBJ1-2; 9 bases are shared with TRBD1. The CDR3 spans 15 residues. J was trimmed by 6 bases and V by 4 bases; bases with no gene match: 10. CDR1 SGHDT and CDR2 YYEEEE come from the germline V gene.

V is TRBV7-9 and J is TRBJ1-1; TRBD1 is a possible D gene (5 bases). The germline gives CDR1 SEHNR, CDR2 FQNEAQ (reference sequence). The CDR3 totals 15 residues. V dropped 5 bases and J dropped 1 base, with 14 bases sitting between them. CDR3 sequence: CASSGFRERNTEAFF. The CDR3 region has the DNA TGTGCCAGCAGCGGGTTCAGGGAAAGGAACACTGAAGCTTTCTTT.

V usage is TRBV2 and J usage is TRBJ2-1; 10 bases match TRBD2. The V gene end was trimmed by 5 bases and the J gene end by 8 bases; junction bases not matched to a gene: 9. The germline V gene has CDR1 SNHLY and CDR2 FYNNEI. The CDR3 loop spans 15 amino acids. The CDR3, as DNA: TGTGCCAGCAGTACCTCTAGCGGGAGTTCCCATGAGCAGTTCTTC. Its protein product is CASSTSSGSSHEQFF. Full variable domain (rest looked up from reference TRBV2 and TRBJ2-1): EPEVTQTPSHQVTQMGQEVILRCVPISNHLYFYWYRQILGQKVEFLVSFYNNEISEKSEIFDDQFSVERPDGSNFTLKIRSTKLEDSAMYFCASSTSSGSSHEQFFGPGTRLTVL.

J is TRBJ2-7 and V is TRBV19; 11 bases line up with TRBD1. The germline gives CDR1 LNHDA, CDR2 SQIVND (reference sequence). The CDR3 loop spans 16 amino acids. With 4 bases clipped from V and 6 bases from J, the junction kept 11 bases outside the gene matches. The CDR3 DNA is TGTGCCAGTAGTAGGGACAGGGGGTCTAGTTATGCCGAGCAGTACTTC. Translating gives CASSRDRGSSYAEQYF.

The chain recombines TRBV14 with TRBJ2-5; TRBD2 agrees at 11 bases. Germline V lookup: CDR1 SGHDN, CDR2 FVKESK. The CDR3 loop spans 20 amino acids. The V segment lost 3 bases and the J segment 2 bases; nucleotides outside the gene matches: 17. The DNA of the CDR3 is TGTGCCAGCAGCCAGTACCCTGGGACTAGCGGAAACATATATCAAGAGACCCAGTACTTC. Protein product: CASSQYPGTSGNIYQETQYF.

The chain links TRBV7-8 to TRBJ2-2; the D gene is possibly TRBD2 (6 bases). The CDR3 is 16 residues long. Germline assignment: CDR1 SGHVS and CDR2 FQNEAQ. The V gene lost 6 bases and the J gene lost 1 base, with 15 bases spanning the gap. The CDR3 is CASRLLRGENTGELFF. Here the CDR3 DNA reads TGTGCCAGCAGACTACTGCGGGGCGAGAACACCGGGGAGCTGTTTTTT.